A selection of T cell receptor beta chains follows, all from one sample in a study of human T cells and chemical hapten exposure. TCRdb recomputed calls from the 5' RACE reads with MiXCR, one row per CDR3 protein. The sample has more than 75,000 distinct CDR3 sequences; roughly 15% are singletons. Receptor source: a female donor in good health. CDR3s include the opening cysteine and the closing phenylalanine or tryptophan. D genes are given only for firm matches. Size is omitted from some rows. Given values are once, few, many or a class for expanded clones.

CDR3 | DNA | D | size | V | length | J
CASRATGTPEAFF | TGTGCCAGCAGAGCGACAGGGACCCCTGAAGCTTTCTTT | TRBD1 | - | TRBV12-3/TRBV12-4 | 13 | TRBJ1-1
CASSPLAGPYGYTF | TGTGCCAGCTCACCACTTGCGGGGCCCTATGGCTACACCTTC | - | few | TRBV18 | 14 | TRBJ1-2
CASEKGNTEAFF | TGTGCCAGCGAGAAGGGGAACACTGAAGCTTTCTTT | - | many | TRBV2 | 12 | TRBJ1-1
CASSRGSEMQAFF | TGTGCCAGCAGCCGGGGTTCGGAGATGCAAGCTTTCTTT | - | few | TRBV5-4 | 13 | TRBJ1-1
CASSTLSATNEKLFF | TGTGCCAGCAGTACCCTTTCTGCAACTAATGAAAAACTGTTTTTT | - | - | TRBV27 | 15 | TRBJ1-4
CASSVGTTSNYGYTF | TGTGCCAGCAGCGTAGGTACCACATCTAACTATGGCTACACCTTC | - | few | TRBV9 | 15 | TRBJ1-2
CASSRQALNTEAFF | TGTGCCAGCAGTAGACAGGCACTGAACACTGAAGCTTTCTTT | - | few | TRBV12-3/TRBV12-4 | 14 | TRBJ1-1
CASSPNTEYMNTEAFF | TGTGCCAGCTCACCAAACACGGAATATATGAACACTGAAGCTTTCTTT | - | - | TRBV18 | 16 | TRBJ1-1
CASSSTGLVEKLFF | TGTGCCAGCAGTTCTACAGGCTTAGTTGAAAAACTGTTTTTT | - | many | TRBV5-6 | 14 | TRBJ1-4
CASSFLQKNQPQHF | TGTGCCAGCAGCTTCCTTCAGAAGAATCAGCCCCAGCATTTT | - | many | TRBV7-2 | 14 | TRBJ1-5
CASSWQTGTGDTEAFF | TGCGCCAGCAGCTGGCAGACCGGGACAGGGGACACTGAAGCTTTCTTT | TRBD1 | - | TRBV5-1 | 16 | TRBJ1-1
CASSPTGDRAIGELFF | TGTGCCAGCAGCCCTACCGGGGACAGGGCGATCGGGGAGCTGTTTTTT | TRBD1 | - | TRBV3-1 | 16 | TRBJ2-2
CASRDRVSDGYTF | TGTGCCAGCAGAGACAGGGTATCTGATGGCTACACCTTC | TRBD1 | - | TRBV6-4 | 13 | TRBJ1-2
CASSQDPTGGRGYTF | TGCGCCAGCAGCCAAGATCCAACAGGGGGTCGTGGCTACACCTTC | TRBD1 | - | TRBV4-3 | 15 | TRBJ1-2
CASQDVGETQYF | TGTGCCAGCCAAGATGTTGGAGAGACCCAGTACTTC | - | few | TRBV7-2 | 12 | TRBJ2-5
CASSPHLGYYEQYF | TGTGCCAGCAGCCCCCACCTGGGGTACTACGAGCAGTACTTC | - | - | TRBV7-2 | 14 | TRBJ2-7
CASSLARPSGANVLTF | TGTGCCAGCAGCTTAGCGCGGCCCTCTGGGGCCAACGTCCTGACTTTC | - | few | TRBV7-8 | 16 | TRBJ2-6
CASSFGSPYTTNEKLFF | TGCGCCAGCAGCTTTGGCAGCCCATATACAACTAATGAAAAACTGTTTTTT | - | few | TRBV5-1 | 17 | TRBJ1-4
CASSFDYISYEQYF | TGTGCCAGCAGCTTCGATTATATCTCCTACGAGCAGTACTTC | - | few | TRBV11-2 | 14 | TRBJ2-7
CASSEVGGAALADTQYF | TGTGCCAGCAGTGAAGTGGGGGGGGCCGCACTCGCAGATACGCAGTATTTT | - | - | TRBV6-1 | 17 | TRBJ2-3
CSVETGQGAVYEQYF | TGCAGCGTTGAGACGGGACAGGGGGCGGTTTACGAGCAGTACTTC | TRBD1 | few | TRBV29-1 | 15 | TRBJ2-7
CAISEAGHPRDNEQFF | TGTGCCATCAGTGAGGCGGGCCACCCAAGGGACAATGAGCAGTTCTTC | - | - | TRBV10-3 | 16 | TRBJ2-1
CASSVIREDRYEQYF | TGTGCCAGCAGTGTGATTAGAGAGGATCGGTACGAGCAGTACTTC | - | many | TRBV25-1 | 15 | TRBJ2-7
CASRLGTTINQPQHF | TGTGCCAGCAGACTCGGGACAACCATAAATCAGCCCCAGCATTTT | - | few | TRBV6-1 | 15 | TRBJ1-5
CATQGDEAEAFF | TGTGCCACCCAGGGAGATGAGGCTGAAGCTTTCTTT | - | - | TRBV24-1 | 12 | TRBJ1-1
CASSSGRYYEQYF | TGTGCCAGCAGCTCGGGACGCTACTACGAGCAGTACTTC | - | few | TRBV7-2 | 13 | TRBJ2-7
CASSGRDRAAYEQYF | TGTGCCAGCAGTGGCCGGGACAGGGCCGCCTACGAGCAGTACTTC | TRBD1 | few | TRBV6-1 | 15 | TRBJ2-7
CAISGTGGSYEQYF | TGTGCCATCAGCGGGACAGGGGGTTCGTACGAGCAGTACTTC | TRBD1 | - | TRBV10-3 | 14 | TRBJ2-7
CSVQGQLNTEAFF | TGCAGCGTCCAGGGACAGTTAAACACTGAAGCTTTCTTT | TRBD1 | - | TRBV29-1 | 13 | TRBJ1-1
CASSYKVSTDTQYF | TGTGCCAGCAGTTATAAGGTTAGCACAGATACGCAGTATTTT | - | - | TRBV5-6 | 14 | TRBJ2-3
CSVEGGQGANEQYF | TGCAGCGTTGAAGGGGGACAGGGGGCCAACGAGCAGTACTTC | TRBD1 | - | TRBV29-1 | 14 | TRBJ2-7
CASSIRTATDTQYF | TGTGCCAGCAGTATCCGGACAGCCACAGATACGCAGTATTTT | - | - | TRBV27 | 14 | TRBJ2-3
CASSLNKNSPLHF | TGTGCCAGCAGCTTGAATAAGAATTCACCCCTCCACTTT | - | few | TRBV13 | 13 | TRBJ1-6